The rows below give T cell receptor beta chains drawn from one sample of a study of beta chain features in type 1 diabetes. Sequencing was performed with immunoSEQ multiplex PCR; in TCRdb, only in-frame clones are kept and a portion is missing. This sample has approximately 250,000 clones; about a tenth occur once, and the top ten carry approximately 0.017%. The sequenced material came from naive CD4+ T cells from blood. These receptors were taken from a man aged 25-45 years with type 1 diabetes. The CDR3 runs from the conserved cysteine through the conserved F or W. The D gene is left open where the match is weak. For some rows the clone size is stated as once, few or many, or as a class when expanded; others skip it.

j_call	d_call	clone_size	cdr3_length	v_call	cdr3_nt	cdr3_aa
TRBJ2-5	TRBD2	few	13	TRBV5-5	TGTGCCAGCAGCCCCGCCGGGGGGGAGACCCAGTACTTC	CASSPAGGETQYF
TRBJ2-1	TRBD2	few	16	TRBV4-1	TGCGCCAGCAGCCAAGATCGGGAGCGGGGGAGCAATGAGCAGTTCTTC	CASSQDRERGSNEQFF
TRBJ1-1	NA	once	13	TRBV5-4	TGTGCCAGCAGCGTGACAGGGAACACTGAAGCTTTCTTT	CASSVTGNTEAFF
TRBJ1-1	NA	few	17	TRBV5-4	TGTGCCAGCAGCCTAAACAGGGCCTTACTAATGAACACTGAAGCTTTCTTT	CASSLNRALLMNTEAFF
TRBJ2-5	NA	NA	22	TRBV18	TGTGCCAGCTCACCAAATCCCCTGTTGAGCAGCGGTACTCAACTAGGGAGCGAGACCCAGTACTTC	CASSPNPLLSSGTQLGSETQYF
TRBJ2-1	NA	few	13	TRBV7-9	TGTGCCAGCCAACCGACTGAGTACAATGAGCAGTTCTTC	CASQPTEYNEQFF
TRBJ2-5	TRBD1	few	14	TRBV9	TGTGCCAGCAGCGCAAGACAGGGACAAGAGACCCAGTACTTC	CASSARQGQETQYF
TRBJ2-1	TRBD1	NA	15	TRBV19	TGTGCCAGTAGTCCCCGGGACAGGGGCTACAATGAGCAGTTCTTC	CASSPRDRGYNEQFF
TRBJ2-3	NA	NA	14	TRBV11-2	TGTGCCAGCAGCCTTGGACTGTCCACAGATACGCAGTATTTT	CASSLGLSTDTQYF
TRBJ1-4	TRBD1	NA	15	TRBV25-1	TGTGCCAGCAGTGGACTAGACAGGGGTAATGAAAAACTGTTTTTT	CASSGLDRGNEKLFF
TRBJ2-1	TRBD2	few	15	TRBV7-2	TGTGCCAGCAGCTTAGGCACTAGCGGCTACAATGAGCAGTTCTTC	CASSLGTSGYNEQFF
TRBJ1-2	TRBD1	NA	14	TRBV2	TGTGCCAGCATGGGACAGGGGGCTACCTATGGCTACACCTTC	CASMGQGATYGYTF
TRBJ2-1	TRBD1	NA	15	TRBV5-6	TGTGCCAGCAGCGCGGACAGGGGCTGGTACAATGAGCAGTTCTTC	CASSADRGWYNEQFF
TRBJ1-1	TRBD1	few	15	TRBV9	TGTGCCAGCAGCCCCCAGACAGGGGCGCACACTGAAGCTTTCTTT	CASSPQTGAHTEAFF
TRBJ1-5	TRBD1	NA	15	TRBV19	TGTGCCAGTAAAGACAGGGAGCTCTTGCGTCAGCCCCAGCATTTT	CASKDRELLRQPQHF
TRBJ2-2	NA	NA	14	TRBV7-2	TGTGCCAGCAGAAGGACATTTAACACCGGGGAGCTGTTTTTT	CASRRTFNTGELFF
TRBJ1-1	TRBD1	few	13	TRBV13	TGTGCCAGCAGCTGGGGACAGGGAGGTGAAGCTTTCTTT	CASSWGQGGEAFF
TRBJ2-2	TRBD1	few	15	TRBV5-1	TGCGCCAGCAGCCCAGGGACAGGAACCCCCGGGGAGCTGTTTTTT	CASSPGTGTPGELFF
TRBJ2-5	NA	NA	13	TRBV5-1	TGCGCCAGCAGCTTCGGGACTCAAGAGACCCAGTACTTC	CASSFGTQETQYF
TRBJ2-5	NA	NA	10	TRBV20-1	TGCAGTGCCGAGCGGGAGACCCAGTACTTC	CSAERETQYF
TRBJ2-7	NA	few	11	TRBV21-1	TGTGCCGAAACAACCTCGCACGAGCAGTACTTC	CAETTSHEQYF
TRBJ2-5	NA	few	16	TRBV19	TGTGCCAGTAGTATCGACATACTGCATCGGGGAGAGACCCAGTACTTC	CASSIDILHRGETQYF
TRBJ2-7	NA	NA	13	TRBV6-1	TGTGCCAGCACCCGGGAAGCGCACTACGAGCAGTACTTC	CASTREAHYEQYF
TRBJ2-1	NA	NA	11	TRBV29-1	TGCAGCGAAAAGACAGGCGACGAGCAGTTCTTC	CSEKTGDEQFF
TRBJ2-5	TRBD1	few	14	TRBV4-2	TGTGCCAGCAGCCAAGATGGACAGGGAGAGACCCAGTACTTC	CASSQDGQGETQYF
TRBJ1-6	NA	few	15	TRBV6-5	TGTGCCAGCAGTTACGACAGGCCGTCGAGATCACCCCTCCACTTT	CASSYDRPSRSPLHF
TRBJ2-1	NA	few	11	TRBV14	TGTGCCAGCAGCCAGTTTGGCGAGCAGTTCTTC	CASSQFGEQFF
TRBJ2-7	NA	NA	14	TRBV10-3	TGTGCCATCAGTGAGTTGGCCAGGGACTACGAGCAGTACTTC	CAISELARDYEQYF
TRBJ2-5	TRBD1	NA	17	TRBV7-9	TGTGCCAGCAGCCTCCCGCCCCGGACAGGGCGAGGGGAGACCCAGTACTTC	CASSLPPRTGRGETQYF
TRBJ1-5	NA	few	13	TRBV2	TGTGCCAGCAGGGCGGGGGGGAATCAGCCCCAGCATTTT	CASRAGGNQPQHF
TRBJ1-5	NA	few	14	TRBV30	TGTGCCTGGAGCCCAGGAAATAGCAATCAGCCCCAGCATTTT	CAWSPGNSNQPQHF
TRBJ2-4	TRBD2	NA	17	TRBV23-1	TGCGCCAGCAGTCAATCGCGGGAGGGTTTAGCCAAAAACATTCAGTACTTC	CASSQSREGLAKNIQYF
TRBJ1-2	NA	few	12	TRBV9	TGTGCCAGCACCCCCGGTGGAGGTGGCTACACCTTC	CASTPGGGGYTF
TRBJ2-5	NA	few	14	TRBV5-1	TGCGCCAGCAAGGAGGGGCCTAGCGAAGAGACCCAGTACTTC	CASKEGPSEETQYF
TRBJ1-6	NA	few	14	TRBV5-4	TGTGCCAGCAGCTTAGACCGCTCCAGGTCACCCCTCCACTTT	CASSLDRSRSPLHF
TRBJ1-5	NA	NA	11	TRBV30	TGTGCCTGGAGTGTAGTCGGGCCCCAGCATTTT	CAWSVVGPQHF
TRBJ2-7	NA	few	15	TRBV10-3	TGTGCCATCAGTGAGTCGAGACAGGTAGGCGGCGAGCAGTACTTC	CAISESRQVGGEQYF
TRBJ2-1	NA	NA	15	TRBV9	TGTGCCAGCAGCGTAGACAGGGCCACCTACAATGAGCAGTTCTTC	CASSVDRATYNEQFF
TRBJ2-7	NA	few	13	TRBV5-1	TGCGCCAGCAGCTTACAGGGATACTACGAGCAGTACTTC	CASSLQGYYEQYF
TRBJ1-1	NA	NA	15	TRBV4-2	TGTGCCAGCAGCCAAGTTGATAGGGGGGGGACTGAAGCTTTCTTT	CASSQVDRGGTEAFF
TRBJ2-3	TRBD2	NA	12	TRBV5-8	TGTGCCAGCAGACGTAGCGGGGCAACGCAGTATTTT	CASRRSGATQYF